This note documents a single T cell receptor (beta chain) sequence. The antigen remains undetermined. Germline V lookup: CDR1 SQVTM, CDR2 ANQGSEA. Trimming removed 3 bases from V and 5 bases from J, with 22 bases in between. The CDR3 is 16 amino acids. The sample belongs to a study of T cell repertoires in cytomegalovirus infection. Study information: Public TCR beta signatures provided an indication of both CMV infection and a matching HLA type. Study-wide findings and caveats: The study found HLA-C-restricted CMV-specific TCR beta clonotypes dominating the ex vivo response.

Each CDR3 protein is one row after TCRdb ran MiXCR on the reads. The sample has hundreds of thousands of distinct CDR3 sequences, around 9.1% seen once. The sequencing sample was made of PBMCs. This TCR was sampled from a human donor in good health (CMV status not recorded). Some clones in this sample may be carry-over from other donors' samples. The chain recombines TRBV29-1 with TRBJ1-2; perhaps TRBD1 as D (6 bases). For the CDR3, the DNA is TGCAGCGTTGAGGGACGGTCAGGGGACGCGAGTTATGGCTACACCTTC. It translates to CSVEGRSGDASYGYTF.